The 3 T cell receptor beta chains below were found in one sample sequenced in a study of T cell changes during pregnancy in multiple sclerosis. Profiled with immunoSEQ multiplex PCR; TCRdb holds only in-frame clones, not every one. This sample carries more than 80,000 clones, approximately 91% of them seen once, and the ten largest clones take approximately 3.3%. Sample: PBMCs, taken in the first trimester of pregnancy. The origin of the receptors is a female donor in good health, serving as a control in a pregnancy study. Some clones in this sample may be carry-over from other donors' samples.

The chain combines TRBV7-9 with TRBJ1-1, with D possibly being TRBD1 (6 bases). The germline V gene encodes CDR1 SEHNR and CDR2 FQNEAQ (reference sequence). This CDR3 is built from 12 residues. Trimming stripped 5 bases from V and 7 bases from J, with 11 bases between. CDR3 DNA: TGTGCCAGCAGCCCGAGACAGGTTGAAGCTTTCTTT. It specifies CASSPRQVEAFF.

This sequence joins TRBV7-2 and TRBJ2-1; the match to TRBD2 covers 13 bases. CDR1 and CDR2 from the germline V gene are SGHTA and FQGNSA. CDR3 length equals 16 residues. Trimming took 6 bases from V and 9 from J; bases not matched to a gene: 11. Here the CDR3 DNA reads TGTGCCAGCAGTTCACCCGGACTAGCGGGAGTGGGTGAGCAGTTCTTC. Amino acids: CASSSPGLAGVGEQFF.

The V gene is TRBV28, the J gene TRBJ1-6, with TRBD1 matching over 9 bases. V trimming: 3 bases; J trimming: 5 bases; junction bases outside the gene matches: 5. This CDR3 is built from 16 residues. CDR1 is MDHEN, CDR2 SYDVKM, per germline. Written as DNA, the CDR3 is TGTGCCAGCAGTTTCGGGGACAGGGCCCATAATTCACCCCTCCACTTT. The encoded protein is CASSFGDRAHNSPLHF.